The subject of this entry is one TCR beta chain. Method: immunoSEQ multiplex PCR; TCRdb's copy keeps in-frame clones and lacks some. The repertoire has 65,000 to 75,000 clones, 90% of them found once; the top ten carry approximately 1.4%. Trimming left V 7 bases short and J 7 bases short, with 11 bases between. Germline CDR1 and CDR2: SGHRS and YFSETQ. The CDR3 loop spans 11 amino acids. These data belong to a study of blood T cell repertoires in COVID-19. Looking at the study overall: Specimens from acute and convalescent COVID-19 originated in the United States, Italy and Spain.

The sequenced sample consisted of peripheral blood. The TCR comes from a man between 50 and 59 years old with acute or convalescent COVID-19. The chain combines TRBV5-1 with TRBJ1-1; TRBD1 might be the D (6 bases). The CDR3 protein is CASFGQFEAFF. CDR3 nucleotide sequence: TGCGCCAGCTTCGGACAGTTTGAAGCTTTCTTT. Filled out from reference TRBV5-1 and TRBJ1-1, the complete variable domain reads KAGVTQTPRYLIKTRGQQVTLSCSPISGHRSVSWYQQTPGQGLQFLFEYFSETQRNKGNFPGRFSGRQFSNSRSEMNVSTLELGDSALYLCASFGQFEAFFGQGTRLTVV.